The 24 T cell receptor beta chains below all came from one sample that was sequenced in a study of cytotoxic CD8 clonotypes in ibrutinib-treated CLL. The repertoire was sequenced with immunoSEQ multiplex PCR; TCRdb's copy has only in-frame clones and lacks some. The sample lists about 300,000 clones, roughly three quarters occurring once. This specimen was PBMCs, taken at disease progression, from a patient treated with ibrutinib. These receptors were obtained from a human donor with chronic lymphocytic leukemia.

Only a few counts were recorded for this clone. The V gene is TRBV13, the J gene TRBJ2-2; 7 nucleotides agree with TRBD2. The V and J ends lost 5 bases and 0 bases, in that order; junction bases with no gene match: 12. The CDR3 sequence is 18 residues long. Germline CDR1 reads PRHDT; CDR2 reads FYEKMQ (reference sequence). The CDR3, as DNA: TGTGCCAGCAGCATTTGGACTAGTCTTGGTCCGAACACCGGGGAGCTGTTTTTT. Its translation: CASSIWTSLGPNTGELFF.

This clone came up a few times. V and J are TRBV9 and TRBJ2-7; D uncertain. The CDR3 loop spans 13 amino acids. CDR1 and CDR2 from the germline V gene are SGDLS and YYNGEE. V lost 3 bases to trimming and J lost 6 bases, with 13 bases between them. In DNA form, the CDR3 reads TGTGCCAGCAGCGGAGGCGAAGGGATCGAGCAGTACTTC. Translation gives CASSGGEGIEQYF.

The V gene is TRBV6-5, the J gene TRBJ1-2, with a possible D match to TRBD1 (5 bases). Between the trimmed V and J ends, which lost 6 bases and 4 bases, there was a span of 15 bases. CDR3 size: 14 residues. Per the germline V gene, CDR1 is MNHEY and CDR2 is SVGAGI. CDR3 residues: CASSPRVGPYGYTF. In DNA form, the CDR3 reads TGTGCCAGCAGCCCTCGGGTGGGACCCTATGGCTACACCTTC.

V usage is TRBV29-1 and J usage is TRBJ2-7; TRBD1 is a possible D gene (6 bases). There are 13 residues in the CDR3. Germline V gives CDR1 SQVTM, CDR2 ANQGSEA. The V and J ends lost 3 bases and 5 bases respectively, with 14 bases between them. CDR3 protein: CSVEDNRVDEQYF. CDR3 nucleotides: TGCAGCGTTGAGGATAACAGGGTCGACGAGCAGTACTTC.

This clone was recorded a few times. V usage is TRBV5-1 and J usage is TRBJ2-7, with 9 positions matching TRBD1. This CDR3 has 16 amino acids. The germline CDR1 and CDR2 sequences are SGHRS and YFSETQ. J lost 4 bases, V lost 4 bases, and 12 bases had no gene match. CDR3 coding DNA: TGCGCCAGCAGCACACAGCCCGGGACAGGGTATTACGAGCAGTACTTC. Protein sequence: CASSTQPGTGYYEQYF.

CDR3 bases: TGTGCCAGTAGTTCCGGGACTAGCAGACTTCAAGAGACCCAGTACTTC. It encodes CASSSGTSRLQETQYF. The V gene is TRBV19, the J gene TRBJ2-5, with 9 bases aligning to TRBD2. Unmatched junction bases numbered 9, after V lost 5 bases and J lost 2 bases. Germline V gene data show CDR1 as LNHDA and CDR2 as SQIVND (reference sequence). The CDR3 spans 16 residues.

The V call is TRBV5-6, the J call TRBJ2-3; 9 bases agree with TRBD2. The CDR3 consists of 15 residues. V was clipped by 0 bases and J by 4 bases; unmatched bases: 3. Germline V gives CDR1 SGHDT, CDR2 YYEEEE. The chain's CDR3 is CASSLVAGVADTQYF. CDR3 sequence (DNA): TGTGCCAGCAGCTTGGTAGCGGGAGTGGCAGATACGCAGTATTTT. Looking up the rest from reference TRBV5-6 and TRBJ2-3 gives the full variable domain: DAGVTQSPTHLIKTRGQQVTLRCSPKSGHDTVSWYQQALGQGPQFIFQYYEEEERQRGNFPDRFSGHQFPNYSSELNVNALLLGDSALYLCASSLVAGVADTQYFGPGTRLTVL.

This clone turned up a few times. The V gene is TRBV25-1, the J gene TRBJ2-1, with TRBD1 matching over 8 bases. With V trimmed by 7 bases and J by 8 bases, 13 bases remained unmatched. Germline CDR1 reads MGHDK; CDR2 reads SYGVNS. This CDR3 is 15 amino acids long. As DNA, the CDR3 is TGTGCCAGCACCCAGGGGGCTATGTCGGGCTATGAGCAGTTCTTC. Its translation: CASTQGAMSGYEQFF.

The chain has TRBV5-4 and TRBJ2-7; maybe TRBD2 (5 bases). V was pared by 0 bases and J by 5 bases, with 15 bases between. Per the germline V gene, CDR1 is SGHNT and CDR2 is YYREEE (reference sequence). The CDR3 covers 15 residues. CDR3 region: CASSLGRVSRDEQYF. DNA of the CDR3: TGTGCCAGCAGCTTGGGCCGGGTGTCGCGGGACGAGCAGTACTTC.

The CDR3 DNA reads TGTGCCAGCAGCTTAGGGGGTAACACCTACGAGCAGTACTTC. Its protein product is CASSLGGNTYEQYF. The gene calls are TRBV7-8 and TRBJ2-7, with D unresolved. Germline V gene lookup returns CDR1 SGHVS and CDR2 FQNEAQ. This CDR3 is 14 amino acids long. Trimming pared 1 base from V and 2 bases from J, leaving 9 bases between.

J is TRBJ2-1 and V is TRBV18, with TRBD1 matching over 8 bases. CDR3 length: 14 amino acids. Germline CDR1 KGHSH, CDR2 LQKENI. Trimming took 5 bases from V and 2 from J; bases not matched to a gene: 2. CDR3 sequence reads: CASSRTGTYNEQFF. CDR3 DNA: TGTGCCAGCTCAAGGACAGGGACCTACAATGAGCAGTTCTTC.

On this clone: Within the sample, other DNA sequences also encode this same CDR3. The chain joins TRBV5-1 to TRBJ2-3; D ambiguous. The CDR3 consists of 11 residues. Germline CDR1 is SGHRS and CDR2 is YFSETQ. Trimming took off 2 bases at V and 5 bases at J, with 3 bases between the two ends. The CDR3 protein is CASSLEDTQYF. DNA for the CDR3: TGCGCCAGCAGCTTAGAAGATACGCAGTATTTT.

V is TRBV13 and J is TRBJ2-7; D not resolved. CDR1 and CDR2 (germline): PRHDT, FYEKMQ (reference sequence). With 3 bases removed from V and 4 bases from J, the gap between germline ends came to 7 bases. CDR3 length equals 12 residues. CDR3 amino acids: CASSFRDYEQYF. DNA of the CDR3: TGTGCCAGCAGCTTTCGAGATTACGAGCAGTACTTC.

J is TRBJ1-2 and V is TRBV11-2, with D perhaps matching TRBD1 (6 bases). The germline V gene encodes CDR1 SGHAT and CDR2 FQNNGV. CDR3 length: 14 amino acids. V was trimmed by 1 base and J by 7 bases, leaving 13 bases between them. The CDR3 DNA is TGTGCCAGCAGCTTAGCAGGGGTGGCGGGTGGCTACACCTTC. It yields the protein CASSLAGVAGGYTF.

The J gene is TRBJ2-7, the V gene TRBV27; either TRBD1 or TRBD2 may fit D (5 bases each). Germline V gives CDR1 MNHEY, CDR2 SMNVEV (reference sequence). This CDR3 has 14 amino acids. The V gene lost 8 bases and the J gene lost 4 bases, with 18 bases spanning the gap. The CDR3 sequence is CASGASWGAYEQYF. DNA for the CDR3: TGTGCCAGCGGGGCCTCGTGGGGAGCTTACGAGCAGTACTTC.

CDR3 nucleotide sequence: TGCAGCGTTGAAATCCCAGGTATGGTAAACGAGCAGTACTTC. This encodes CSVEIPGMVNEQYF. This chain uses TRBV29-1 with TRBJ2-7; D call uncertain. This CDR3 is built from 14 residues. The germline V gene has CDR1 SQVTM and CDR2 ANQGSEA. Trimming took off 2 bases at V and 5 bases at J, with 16 bases between the two ends.

The V call is TRBV28, the J call TRBJ2-7; D unclear. Looked up from germline, CDR1 is MDHEN and CDR2 is SYDVKM. V was cut by 2 bases and J by 5 bases, with 16 bases left in between. CDR3 length equals 15 residues. In nucleotides, the CDR3 is TGTGCCAGCAGTTTACCCGGCGGTTGGGTCAACGAGCAGTACTTC. Translation gives CASSLPGGWVNEQYF.

The V call is TRBV5-1, the J call TRBJ2-5; D perhaps matches TRBD2 (7 bases). The CDR3 extends over 14 amino acids. CDR1 is SGHRS and CDR2 is YFSETQ in the germline V gene. V was clipped by 7 bases and J by 0 bases, with 13 bases between them. The CDR3 DNA sequence: TGCGCCAGCTCCTGGGGGGGCCACCAAGAGACCCAGTACTTC. Amino acid sequence: CASSWGGHQETQYF.

The chain employs TRBV5-6 and TRBJ2-1, with a tentative D call TRBD1 (5 bases). The germline V and J ends were trimmed by 0 bases and 10 bases, with 17 bases remaining between them. There are 15 residues in the CDR3. Germline V gives CDR1 SGHDT, CDR2 YYEEEE. In DNA form, the CDR3 reads TGTGCCAGCAGCTTGGGGCAGGGCCCACCGAGCGAGCAGTTCTTC. This translates into CASSLGQGPPSEQFF.

This clone has more than one count but fewer than ten. The V gene is TRBV27, the J gene TRBJ1-2, with no clear D. The V end was cut by 4 bases, the J end by 6 bases, with 12 bases between. This CDR3 comprises 13 residues. Germline V gives CDR1 MNHEY, CDR2 SMNVEV (reference sequence). The CDR3 spells CASSYTLGDGYTF. Here the CDR3 DNA reads TGTGCCAGCAGTTACACCCTGGGTGATGGCTACACCTTC.

The rearrangement joins TRBV5-4 to TRBJ1-4; maybe TRBD1 (5 bases). This CDR3 has 14 amino acids. The germline gives CDR1 SGHNT, CDR2 YYREEE (reference sequence). Trimming left V 4 bases short and J 3 bases short, with 10 bases between. This chain's CDR3 is CASSRGRPNEKLFF. The CDR3 nucleotides are TGTGCCAGCAGCAGGGGACGGCCTAATGAAAAACTGTTTTTT.

The chain is built from TRBV6-6 and TRBJ1-5, with 7 bases identical to TRBD1. The CDR3 totals 15 residues. V was clipped by 2 bases and J by 1 base; unmatched bases: 2. CDR1 is MNHNY, CDR2 SVGAGI, per germline (reference sequence). CDR3 in DNA: TGTGCCAGCAGTTACCTGACAGGGAGCAATCAGCCCCAGCATTTT. Translation: CASSYLTGSNQPQHF.

This chain's CDR3 is CASSSWDRLYEQYF. The CDR3 nucleotides read TGTGCCAGCAGTTCCTGGGACAGACTCTACGAGCAGTACTTC. This rearrangement joins TRBV27 to TRBJ2-7, with 7 nucleotides matching TRBD1. The CDR3 has 14 amino acids. The germline gives CDR1 MNHEY, CDR2 SMNVEV (reference sequence). V gave up 4 bases and J gave up 3 bases; unmatched junction bases: 6.

V gene TRBV9 combines with J gene TRBJ1-2, with a weak D call TRBD1 (5 bases). V lost 2 bases to trimming and J lost 1 base, with 18 bases between them. Germline lookup yields CDR1 SGDLS and CDR2 YYNGEE. This CDR3 region has 17 residues. The CDR3 loop is CASSVHVLPDINYGYTF. DNA for the CDR3: TGTGCCAGCAGCGTTCACGTTCTTCCGGACATTAACTATGGCTACACCTTC.